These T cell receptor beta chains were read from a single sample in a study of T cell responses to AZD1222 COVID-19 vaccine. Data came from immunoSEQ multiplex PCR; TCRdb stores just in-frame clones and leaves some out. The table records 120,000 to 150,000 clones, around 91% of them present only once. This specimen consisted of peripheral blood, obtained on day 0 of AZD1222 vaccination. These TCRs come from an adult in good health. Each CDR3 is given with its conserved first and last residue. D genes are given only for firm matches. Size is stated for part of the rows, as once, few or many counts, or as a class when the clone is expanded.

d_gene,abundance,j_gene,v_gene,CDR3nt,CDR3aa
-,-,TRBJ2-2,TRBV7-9,TGTGCCAGCAGCTTGTTGGGGTTCCGGCGCGCCGGGAACACCGGGGAGCTGTTTTTT,CASSLLGFRRAGNTGELFF
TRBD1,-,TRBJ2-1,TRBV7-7,TGTGCTAGCAGCTCAGGACAGGGGCTCTACAATGAGCAGTTCTTC,CASSSGQGLYNEQFF
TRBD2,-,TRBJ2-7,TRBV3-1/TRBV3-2,TGTGCCAGCAGCCAAGATTGGGCTAGCGGGAGCTACGAGCAGTACTTC,CASSQDWASGSYEQYF
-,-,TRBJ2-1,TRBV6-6,TGTGCCAGCAGTTACTTTGCGGACAGTGACAATGAGCAGTTCTTC,CASSYFADSDNEQFF
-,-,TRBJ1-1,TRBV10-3,TGTGCCGCGGTCGCCGGGCGGGGGGGCAACACTGAAGCTTTCTTT,CAAVAGRGGNTEAFF
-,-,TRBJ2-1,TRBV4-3,TGCGCCAGCAGCCAAGAACGGTTACCTTACAATGAGCAGTTCTTC,CASSQERLPYNEQFF
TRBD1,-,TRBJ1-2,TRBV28,TGTGCCAGCAGTTCGCTAGGGACAGGGGTTCCTGGCTATGGCTACACCTTC,CASSSLGTGVPGYGYTF
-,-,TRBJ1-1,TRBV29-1,TGCAGCGTTGAAGATGATGGTCGCGCTGAAGCTTTCTTT,CSVEDDGRAEAFF
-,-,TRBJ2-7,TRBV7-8,TGTGCCAGCACCAATTACTACGAGCAGTACTTC,CASTNYYEQYF
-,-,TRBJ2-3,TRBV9,TGTGCCAGCGGCAGGGTAACAGATACGCAGTATTTT,CASGRVTDTQYF
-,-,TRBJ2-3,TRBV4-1,TGCGCCAGCAGCCAGGTTACAGGGCCGGGGGCAGATACGCAGTATTTT,CASSQVTGPGADTQYF
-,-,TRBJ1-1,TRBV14,TGTGCCAGCAGCCAAGACAGGAACACTGAAGCTTTCTTT,CASSQDRNTEAFF
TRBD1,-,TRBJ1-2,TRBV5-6,TGTGCCAGCACCCCGACAGGGGGGCGCGTAGGATATGGCTACACCTTC,CASTPTGGRVGYGYTF
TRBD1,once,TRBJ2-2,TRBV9,TGTGCCAGCAGCGAAAGGACAGGGTTGGCCGGGGAGCTGTTTTTT,CASSERTGLAGELFF
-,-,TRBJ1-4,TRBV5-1,TGCGCCAGCAGTAACACGGGGGCCCCGAATGAAAAACTGTTTTTT,CASSNTGAPNEKLFF
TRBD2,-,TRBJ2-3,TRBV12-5,TGTGCTAGTGGTGCTAGCGGCTACACAGATACGCAGTATTTT,CASGASGYTDTQYF
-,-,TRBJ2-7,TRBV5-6,TGTGCCAGCAGCTCAGGGGACTGGGGGCGAATCTACGAGCAGTACTTC,CASSSGDWGRIYEQYF
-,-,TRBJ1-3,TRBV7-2,TGTGCCAGCAGCCCACGGACAGTTTCTGGAAACACCATATATTTT,CASSPRTVSGNTIYF
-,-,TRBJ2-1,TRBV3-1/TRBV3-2,TGTGCCAGCAGCCAAGAACAAAGACTGGGGGAAAGGCTTGTCGACAATGAGCAGTTCTTC,CASSQEQRLGERLVDNEQFF
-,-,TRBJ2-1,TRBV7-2,TGTGCCAGCAGCTTACTCGTAGCCCAGTTCTTC,CASSLLVAQFF
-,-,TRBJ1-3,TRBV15,TGTGCCACCAGCAGAGATAAAAGCTCTGGAAACACCATATATTTT,CATSRDKSSGNTIYF
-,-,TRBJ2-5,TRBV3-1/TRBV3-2,TGTGCCAGCAGCCAAGGGGCGGCTGGGGTGGAGACCCAGTACTTC,CASSQGAAGVETQYF
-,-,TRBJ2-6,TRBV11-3,TGTGCCAGCAGCGAAGGACTGGGATCTGGGGCCAACGTCCTGACTTTC,CASSEGLGSGANVLTF
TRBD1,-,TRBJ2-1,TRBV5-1,TGCGCCAGCAGGCAGGGGGCAAATGAGCAGTTCTTC,CASRQGANEQFF
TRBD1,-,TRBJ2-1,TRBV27,TGTGCCAGCAGTGTCACAGGGGTGGGTGAGCAGTTCTTC,CASSVTGVGEQFF
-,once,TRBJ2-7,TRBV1,TGCACCAGCAGCCACCACAGGGAACACTACGAGCAGTACTTC,CTSSHHREHYEQYF
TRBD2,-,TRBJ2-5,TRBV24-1,TGTGCCACCAGTGCCCTGGGGGGGGACGGGACCCAGTACTTC,CATSALGGDGTQYF
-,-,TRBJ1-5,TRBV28,TGTGCCAGCAGAACCGGGGGGAGTGACAATCAGCCCCAGCATTTT,CASRTGGSDNQPQHF
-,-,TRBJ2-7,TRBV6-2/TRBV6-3,TGTGCCAGCAGTTACCACGGGCCATCCTACGAGCAGTACTTC,CASSYHGPSYEQYF
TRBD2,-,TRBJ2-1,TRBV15,TGTGCCACCAGCAGAGAATGGCGGGGGGGCAATGAGCAGTTCTTC,CATSREWRGGNEQFF